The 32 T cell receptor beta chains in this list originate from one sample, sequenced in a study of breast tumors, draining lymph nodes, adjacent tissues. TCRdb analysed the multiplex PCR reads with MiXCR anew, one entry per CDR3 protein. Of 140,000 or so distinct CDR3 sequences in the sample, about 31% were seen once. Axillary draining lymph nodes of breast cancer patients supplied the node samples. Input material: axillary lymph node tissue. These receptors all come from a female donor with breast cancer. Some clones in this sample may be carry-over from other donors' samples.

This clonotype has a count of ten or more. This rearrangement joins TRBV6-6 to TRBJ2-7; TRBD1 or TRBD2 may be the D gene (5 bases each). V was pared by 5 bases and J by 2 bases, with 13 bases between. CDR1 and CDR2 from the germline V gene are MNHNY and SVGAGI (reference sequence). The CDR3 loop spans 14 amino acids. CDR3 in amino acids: CASSHRGRAYEQYV. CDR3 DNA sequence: TGTGCCAGCAGTCACCGGGGCAGGGCCTACGAGCAGTACGTC.

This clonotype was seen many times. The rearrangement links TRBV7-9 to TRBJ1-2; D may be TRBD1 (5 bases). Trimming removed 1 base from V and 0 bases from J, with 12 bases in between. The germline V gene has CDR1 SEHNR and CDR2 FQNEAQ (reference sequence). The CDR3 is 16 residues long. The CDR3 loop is CASSLVGVPTNYGYTF. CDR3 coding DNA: TGTGCCAGCAGCTTAGTGGGGGTCCCCACTAACTATGGCTACACCTTC.

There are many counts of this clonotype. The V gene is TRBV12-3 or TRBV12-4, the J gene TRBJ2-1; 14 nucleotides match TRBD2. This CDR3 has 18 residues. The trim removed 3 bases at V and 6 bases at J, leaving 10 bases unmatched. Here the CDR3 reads CASSFPLRGTSGGNEQFF. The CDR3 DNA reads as TGTGCCAGCAGTTTCCCTCTTCGGGGGACTAGCGGGGGCAATGAGCAGTTCTTC.

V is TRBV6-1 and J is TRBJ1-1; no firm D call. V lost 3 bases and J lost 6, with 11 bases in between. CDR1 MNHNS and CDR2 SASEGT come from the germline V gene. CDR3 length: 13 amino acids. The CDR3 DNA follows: TGTGCCAGCAGTGAGATCGGGAGAGCTGAAGCTTTCTTT. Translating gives CASSEIGRAEAFF.

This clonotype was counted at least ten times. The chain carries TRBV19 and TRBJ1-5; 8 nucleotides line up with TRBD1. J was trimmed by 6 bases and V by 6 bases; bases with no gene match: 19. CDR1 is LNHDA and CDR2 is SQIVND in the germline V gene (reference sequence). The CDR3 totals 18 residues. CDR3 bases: TGTGCCAGTAGCCCCGGGATGCGGGGACAGGCCGGGGGTCAGCCCCAGCATTTT. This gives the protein CASSPGMRGQAGGQPQHF.

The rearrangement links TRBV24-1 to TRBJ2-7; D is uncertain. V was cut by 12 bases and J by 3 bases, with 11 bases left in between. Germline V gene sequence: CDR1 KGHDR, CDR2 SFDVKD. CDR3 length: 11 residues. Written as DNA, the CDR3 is TGTGCCCCCCTGGGTTACTACGAGCAGTACGTC. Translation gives CAPLGYYEQYV.

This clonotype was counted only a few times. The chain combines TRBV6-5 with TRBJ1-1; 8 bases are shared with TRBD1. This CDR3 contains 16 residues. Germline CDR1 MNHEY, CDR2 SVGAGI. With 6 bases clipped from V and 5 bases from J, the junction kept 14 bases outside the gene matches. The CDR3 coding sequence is TGTGCCAGCAGCTCCGCGGGACAGGTGGGGAGGACTGAAGCTTTCTTT. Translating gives CASSSAGQVGRTEAFF.

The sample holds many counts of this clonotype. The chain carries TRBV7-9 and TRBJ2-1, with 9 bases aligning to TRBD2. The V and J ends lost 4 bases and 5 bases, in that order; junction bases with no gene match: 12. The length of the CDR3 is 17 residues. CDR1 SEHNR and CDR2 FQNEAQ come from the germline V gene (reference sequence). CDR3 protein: CASSSTYQRGANNEQFF. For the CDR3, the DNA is TGTGCCAGCAGCTCCACCTACCAGCGGGGGGCAAACAATGAGCAGTTCTTC.

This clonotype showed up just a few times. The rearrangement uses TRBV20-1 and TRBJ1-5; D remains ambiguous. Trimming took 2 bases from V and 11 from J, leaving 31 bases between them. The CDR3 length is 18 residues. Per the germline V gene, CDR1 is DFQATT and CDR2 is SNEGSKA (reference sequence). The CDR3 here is CSARSLIGLAGIQETQHF. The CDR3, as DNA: TGCAGTGCTAGATCCCTCATTGGGCTAGCGGGGATCCAAGAGACCCAGCATTTT.

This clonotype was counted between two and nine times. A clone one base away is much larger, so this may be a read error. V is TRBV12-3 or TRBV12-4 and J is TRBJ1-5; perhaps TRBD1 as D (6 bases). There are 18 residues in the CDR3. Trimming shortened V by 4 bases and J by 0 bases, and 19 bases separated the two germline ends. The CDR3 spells CASSWGYDRKDSNQPQHF. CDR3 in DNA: TGTGCCAGCAGTTGGGGGTACGACAGGAAAGATAGCAATCAGCCCCAGCATTTT.

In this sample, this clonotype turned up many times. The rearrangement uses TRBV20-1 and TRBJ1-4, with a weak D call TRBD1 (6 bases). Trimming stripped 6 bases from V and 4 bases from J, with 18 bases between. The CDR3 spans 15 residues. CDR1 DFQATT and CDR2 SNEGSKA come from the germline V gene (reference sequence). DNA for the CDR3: TGCAGTGCCGATTCAGGGGCTCAGGGTAATGAAAAACTGTTTTTT. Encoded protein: CSADSGAQGNEKLFF.

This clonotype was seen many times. The CDR3 DNA reads as TGTGCCAGCAGTTCGGGACAGGACTACGAGCAGTACGTC. Amino acid sequence: CASSSGQDYEQYV. This chain connects TRBV28 to TRBJ2-7, with 8 bases aligning to TRBD1. V lost 4 bases and J lost 3; bases outside the gene matches: 2. Germline CDR1 MDHEN, CDR2 SYDVKM. The CDR3 runs to 13 residues.

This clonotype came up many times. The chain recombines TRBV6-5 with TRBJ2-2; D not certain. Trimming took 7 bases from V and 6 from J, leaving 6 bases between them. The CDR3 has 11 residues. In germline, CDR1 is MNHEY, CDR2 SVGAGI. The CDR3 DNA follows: TGTGCCAGCATGGAGTCCGGGGAGCTGTTTTTT. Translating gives CASMESGELFF.

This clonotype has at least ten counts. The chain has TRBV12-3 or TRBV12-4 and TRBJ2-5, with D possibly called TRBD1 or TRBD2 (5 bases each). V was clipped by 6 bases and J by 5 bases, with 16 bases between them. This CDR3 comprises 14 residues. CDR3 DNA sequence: TGTGCCAGCAGCCCCGGGTGGGGGACGGAGACCCAGTACTTC. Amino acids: CASSPGWGTETQYF.

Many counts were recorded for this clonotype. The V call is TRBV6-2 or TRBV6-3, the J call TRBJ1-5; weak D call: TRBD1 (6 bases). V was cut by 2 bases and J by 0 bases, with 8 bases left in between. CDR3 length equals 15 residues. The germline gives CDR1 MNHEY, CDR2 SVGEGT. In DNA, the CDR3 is TGTGCCAGCAGTTACGGACAGAATAGCAATCAGCCCCAGCATTTT. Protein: CASSYGQNSNQPQHF.

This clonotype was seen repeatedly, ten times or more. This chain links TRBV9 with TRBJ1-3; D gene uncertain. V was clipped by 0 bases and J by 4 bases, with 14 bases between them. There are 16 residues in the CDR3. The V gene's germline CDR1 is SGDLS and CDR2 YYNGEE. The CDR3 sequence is CASSVAAGLNGNTIYF. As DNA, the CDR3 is TGTGCCAGCAGCGTAGCAGCAGGTCTAAACGGAAACACCATATATTTT.

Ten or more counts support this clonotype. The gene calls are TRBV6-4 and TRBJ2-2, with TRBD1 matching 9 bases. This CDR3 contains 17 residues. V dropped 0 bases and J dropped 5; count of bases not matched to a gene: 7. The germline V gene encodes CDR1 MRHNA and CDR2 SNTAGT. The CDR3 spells CASSDSKGTGWTGELFF. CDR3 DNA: TGTGCCAGCAGTGACTCTAAAGGGACAGGGTGGACCGGGGAGCTGTTTTTT.

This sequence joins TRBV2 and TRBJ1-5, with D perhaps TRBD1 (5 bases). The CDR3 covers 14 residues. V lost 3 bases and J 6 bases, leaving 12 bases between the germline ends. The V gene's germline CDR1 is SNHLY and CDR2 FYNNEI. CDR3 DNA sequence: TGTGCCAGCAGTGACTCGGGGACCTCTCAGCCCCAGCATTTT. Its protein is CASSDSGTSQPQHF.

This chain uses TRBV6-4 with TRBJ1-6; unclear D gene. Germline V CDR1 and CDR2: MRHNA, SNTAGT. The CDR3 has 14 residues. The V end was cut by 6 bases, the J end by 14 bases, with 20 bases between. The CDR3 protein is CASRESLSGTALHF. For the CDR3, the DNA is TGTGCCAGCAGGGAGTCGTTAAGCGGAACGGCCCTCCACTTT.

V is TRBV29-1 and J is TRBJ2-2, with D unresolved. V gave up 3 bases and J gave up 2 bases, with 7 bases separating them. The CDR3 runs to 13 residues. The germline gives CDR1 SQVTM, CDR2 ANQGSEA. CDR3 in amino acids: CSVDVLNTGELFF. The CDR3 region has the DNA TGCAGCGTTGATGTCCTAAACACCGGGGAGCTGTTTTTT.

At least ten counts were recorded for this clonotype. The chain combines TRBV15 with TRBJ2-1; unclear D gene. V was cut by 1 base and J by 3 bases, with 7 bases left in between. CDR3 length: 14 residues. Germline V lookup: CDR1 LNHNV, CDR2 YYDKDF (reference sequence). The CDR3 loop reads CATSRADNYNEQFF. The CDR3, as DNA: TGTGCCACCAGCAGAGCGGATAACTACAATGAGCAGTTCTTC.

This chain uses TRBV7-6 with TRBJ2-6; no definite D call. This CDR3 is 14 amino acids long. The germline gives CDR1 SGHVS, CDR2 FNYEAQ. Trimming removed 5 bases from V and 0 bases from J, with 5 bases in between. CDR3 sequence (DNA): TGTGCCAGCAGCCAGTTCTCTGGGGCCAACGTCCTGACTTTC. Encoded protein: CASSQFSGANVLTF.

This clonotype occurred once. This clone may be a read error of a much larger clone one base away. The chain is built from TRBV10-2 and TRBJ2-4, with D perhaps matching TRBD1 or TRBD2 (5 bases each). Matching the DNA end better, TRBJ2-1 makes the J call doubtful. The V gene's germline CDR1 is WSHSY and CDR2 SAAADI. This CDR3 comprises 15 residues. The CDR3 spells CASSEPGRTKNIQFF. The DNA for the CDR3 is TGCGCCAGCAGTGAGCCAGGGAGAACCAAAAACATTCAGTTCTTC.

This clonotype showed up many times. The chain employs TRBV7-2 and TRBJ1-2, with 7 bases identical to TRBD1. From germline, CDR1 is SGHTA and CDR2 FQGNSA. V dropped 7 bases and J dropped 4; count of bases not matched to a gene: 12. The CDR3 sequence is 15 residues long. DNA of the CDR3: TGTGCCAGCACCGGAAAGACAGGGTTCGGCTATGGCTACACCTTC. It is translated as CASTGKTGFGYGYTF.

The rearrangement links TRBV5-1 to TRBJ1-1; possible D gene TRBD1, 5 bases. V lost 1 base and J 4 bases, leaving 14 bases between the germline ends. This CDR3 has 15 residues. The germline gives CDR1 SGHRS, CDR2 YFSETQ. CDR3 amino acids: CASSLTPAGITEAFF. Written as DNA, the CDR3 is TGCGCCAGCAGCTTGACTCCCGCAGGGATCACTGAAGCTTTCTTT.

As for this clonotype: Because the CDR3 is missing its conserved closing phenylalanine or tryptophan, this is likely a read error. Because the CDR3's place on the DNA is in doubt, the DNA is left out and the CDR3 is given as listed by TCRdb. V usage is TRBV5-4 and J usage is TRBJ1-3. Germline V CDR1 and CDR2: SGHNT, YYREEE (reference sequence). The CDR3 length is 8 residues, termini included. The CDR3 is CASTYQNT.

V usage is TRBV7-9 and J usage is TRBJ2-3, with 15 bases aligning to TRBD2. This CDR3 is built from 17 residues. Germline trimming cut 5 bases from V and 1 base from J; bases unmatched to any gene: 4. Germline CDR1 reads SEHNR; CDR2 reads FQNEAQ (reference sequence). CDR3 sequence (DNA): TGTGCCAGCAGCCCAGGACTAGCGGGAGGGCGCACAGATACGCAGTATTTT. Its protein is CASSPGLAGGRTDTQYF. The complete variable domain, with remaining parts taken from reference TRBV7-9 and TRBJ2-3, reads DTGVSQNPRHKITKRGQNVTFRCDPISEHNRLYWYRQTLGQGPEFLTYFQNEAQLEKSRLLSDRFSAERPKGSFSTLEIQRTEQGDSAMYLCASSPGLAGGRTDTQYFGPGTRLTVL.

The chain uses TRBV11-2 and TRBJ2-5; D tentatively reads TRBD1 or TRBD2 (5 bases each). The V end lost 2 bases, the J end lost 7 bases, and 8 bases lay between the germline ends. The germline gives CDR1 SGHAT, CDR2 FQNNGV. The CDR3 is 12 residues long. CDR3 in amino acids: CASSLLRGTQYF. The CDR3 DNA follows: TGTGCCAGCAGCTTATTGAGGGGGACCCAGTACTTC.

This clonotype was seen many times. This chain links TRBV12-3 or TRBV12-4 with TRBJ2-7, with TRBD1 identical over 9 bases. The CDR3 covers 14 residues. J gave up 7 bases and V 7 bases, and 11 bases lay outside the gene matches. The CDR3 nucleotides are TGTGCCAGCACCCAACAGGGGGCCGGAGGGGAGCAGTACTTC. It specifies CASTQQGAGGEQYF.

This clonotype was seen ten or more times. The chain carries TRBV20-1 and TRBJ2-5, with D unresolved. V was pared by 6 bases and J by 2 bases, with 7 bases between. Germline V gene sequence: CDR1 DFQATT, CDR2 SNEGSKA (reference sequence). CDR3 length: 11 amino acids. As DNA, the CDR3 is TGCAGTGCCAAGGCTCAAGAGACCCAGTACTTC. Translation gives CSAKAQETQYF.

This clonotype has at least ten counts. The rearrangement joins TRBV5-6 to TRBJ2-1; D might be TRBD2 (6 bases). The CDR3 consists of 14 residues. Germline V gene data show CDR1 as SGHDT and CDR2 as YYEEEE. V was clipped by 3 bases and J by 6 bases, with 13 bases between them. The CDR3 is CASSSMGLGNEQFF. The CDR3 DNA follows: TGTGCCAGCAGCTCAATGGGACTGGGCAATGAGCAGTTCTTC.

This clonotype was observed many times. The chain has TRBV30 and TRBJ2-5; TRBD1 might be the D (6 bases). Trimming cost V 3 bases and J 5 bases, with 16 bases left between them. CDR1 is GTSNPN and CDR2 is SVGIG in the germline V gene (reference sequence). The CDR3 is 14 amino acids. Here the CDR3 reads CAWRRVGADETQYF. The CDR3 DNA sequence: TGTGCCTGGAGGCGTGTGGGGGCGGATGAGACCCAGTACTTC.